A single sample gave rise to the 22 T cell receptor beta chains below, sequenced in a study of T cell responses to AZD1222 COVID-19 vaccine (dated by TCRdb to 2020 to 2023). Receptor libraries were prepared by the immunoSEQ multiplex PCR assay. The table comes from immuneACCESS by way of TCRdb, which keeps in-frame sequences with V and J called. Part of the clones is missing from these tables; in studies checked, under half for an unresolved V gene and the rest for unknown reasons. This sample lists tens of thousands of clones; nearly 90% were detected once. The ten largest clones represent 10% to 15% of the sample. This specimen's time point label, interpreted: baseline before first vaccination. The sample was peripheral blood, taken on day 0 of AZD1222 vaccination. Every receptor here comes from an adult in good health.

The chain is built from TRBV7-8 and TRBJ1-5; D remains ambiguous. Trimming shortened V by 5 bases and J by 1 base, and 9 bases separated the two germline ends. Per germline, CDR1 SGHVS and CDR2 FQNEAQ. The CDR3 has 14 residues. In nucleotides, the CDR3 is TGTGCCAGCAGCACTTCGACCAGCAATCAGCCCCAGCATTTT. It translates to CASSTSTSNQPQHF.

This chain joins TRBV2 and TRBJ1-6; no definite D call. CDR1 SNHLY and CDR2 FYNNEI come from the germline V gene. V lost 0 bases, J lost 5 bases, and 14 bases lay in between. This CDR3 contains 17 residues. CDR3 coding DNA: TGTGCCAGCAGTGAAGCGCTTCGGACGGTTAATAATTCACCCCTCCACTTT. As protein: CASSEALRTVNNSPLHF.

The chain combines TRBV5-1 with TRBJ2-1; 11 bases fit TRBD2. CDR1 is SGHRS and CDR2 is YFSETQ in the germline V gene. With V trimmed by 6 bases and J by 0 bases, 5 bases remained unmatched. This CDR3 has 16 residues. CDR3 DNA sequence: TGCGCCAGCACACTAGCGGGGGCAAGCTCCTACAATGAGCAGTTCTTC. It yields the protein CASTLAGASSYNEQFF.

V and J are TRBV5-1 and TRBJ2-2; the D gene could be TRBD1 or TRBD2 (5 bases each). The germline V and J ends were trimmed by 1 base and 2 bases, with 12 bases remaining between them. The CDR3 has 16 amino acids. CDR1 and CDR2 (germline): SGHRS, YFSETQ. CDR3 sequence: CASSLRGDLNTGELFF. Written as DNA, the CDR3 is TGCGCCAGCAGCTTGCGAGGGGACCTTAACACCGGGGAGCTGTTTTTT. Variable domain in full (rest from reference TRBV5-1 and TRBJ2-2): KAGVTQTPRYLIKTRGQQVTLSCSPISGHRSVSWYQQTPGQGLQFLFEYFSETQRNKGNFPGRFSGRQFSNSRSEMNVSTLELGDSALYLCASSLRGDLNTGELFFGEGSRLTVL.

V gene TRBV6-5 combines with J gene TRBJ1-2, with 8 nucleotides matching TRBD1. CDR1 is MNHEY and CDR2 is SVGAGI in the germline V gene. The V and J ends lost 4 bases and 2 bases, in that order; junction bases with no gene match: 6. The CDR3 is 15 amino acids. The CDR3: CASSSGGANNYGYTF. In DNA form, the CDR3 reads TGTGCCAGCAGTTCAGGGGGCGCAAACAACTATGGCTACACCTTC.

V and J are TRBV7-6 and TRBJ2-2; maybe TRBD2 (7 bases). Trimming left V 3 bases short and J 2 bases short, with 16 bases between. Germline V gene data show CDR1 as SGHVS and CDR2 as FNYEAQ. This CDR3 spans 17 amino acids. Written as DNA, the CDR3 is TGTGCCAGCAGCTTGGGCGGGCGGGGGCCTAACACCGGGGAGCTGTTTTTT. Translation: CASSLGGRGPNTGELFF.

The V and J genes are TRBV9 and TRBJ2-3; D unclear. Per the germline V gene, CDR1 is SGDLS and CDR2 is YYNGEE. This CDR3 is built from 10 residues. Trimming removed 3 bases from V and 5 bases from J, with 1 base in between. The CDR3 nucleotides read TGTGCCAGCAGCGGAGATACGCAGTATTTT. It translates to CASSGDTQYF. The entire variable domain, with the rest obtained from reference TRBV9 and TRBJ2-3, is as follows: DSGVTQTPKHLITATGQRVTLRCSPRSGDLSVYWYQQSLDQGLQFLIQYYNGEERAKGNILERFSAQQFPDLHSELNLSSLELGDSALYFCASSGDTQYFGPGTRLTVL.

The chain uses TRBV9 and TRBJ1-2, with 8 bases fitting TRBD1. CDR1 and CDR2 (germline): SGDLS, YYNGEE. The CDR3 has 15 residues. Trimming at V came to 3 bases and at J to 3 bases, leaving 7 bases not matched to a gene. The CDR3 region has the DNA TGTGCCAGCAGCGCGGGACAGGCTACCTACTATGGCTACACCTTC. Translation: CASSAGQATYYGYTF. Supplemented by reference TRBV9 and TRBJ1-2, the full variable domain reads DSGVTQTPKHLITATGQRVTLRCSPRSGDLSVYWYQQSLDQGLQFLIQYYNGEERAKGNILERFSAQQFPDLHSELNLSSLELGDSALYFCASSAGQATYYGYTFGSGTRLTVV.

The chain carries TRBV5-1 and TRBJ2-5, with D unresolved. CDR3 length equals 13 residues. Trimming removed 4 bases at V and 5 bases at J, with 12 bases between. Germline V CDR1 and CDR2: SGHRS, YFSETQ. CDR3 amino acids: CASSPGGVETQYF. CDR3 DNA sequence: TGCGCCAGCAGCCCGGGTGGTGTTGAGACCCAGTACTTC.

CDR3 nucleotides: TGCGCCAGCAGCCAAGCTAAAGGTTTGCATTCACCCCTCCACTTT. Protein sequence: CASSQAKGLHSPLHF. The rearrangement links TRBV4-3 to TRBJ1-6; D call uncertain. Germline CDR1 reads LGHNA; CDR2 reads YSLEER. V shed 1 base and J shed 8 bases, with 12 bases lying between them. The CDR3 consists of 15 residues.

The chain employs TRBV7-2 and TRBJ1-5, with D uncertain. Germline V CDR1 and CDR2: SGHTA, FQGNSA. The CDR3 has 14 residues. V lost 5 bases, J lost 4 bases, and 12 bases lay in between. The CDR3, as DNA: TGTGCCAGCAGCCGCTTTAGAGGGAATCAGCCCCAGCATTTT. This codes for CASSRFRGNQPQHF.

Written as DNA, the CDR3 is TGTGCCAGCAGCCAAAGGGGGGGTGCGTACAATGAGCAGTTCTTC. Protein: CASSQRGGAYNEQFF. This chain connects TRBV3-1 (or the pseudogene TRBV3-2) to TRBJ2-1, with D tentatively TRBD2 (7 bases). Germline-derived CDR1 and CDR2 are LGHDT and YNNKEL (reference sequence). The CDR3 loop spans 15 amino acids. V was trimmed by 2 bases and J by 4 bases, leaving 12 bases between them.

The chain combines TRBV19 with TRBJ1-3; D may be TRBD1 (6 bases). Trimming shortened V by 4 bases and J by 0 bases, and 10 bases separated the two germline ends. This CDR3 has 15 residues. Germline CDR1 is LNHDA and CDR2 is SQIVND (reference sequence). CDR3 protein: CASSRNRASGNTIYF. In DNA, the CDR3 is TGTGCCAGTAGTAGAAACAGGGCCTCTGGAAACACCATATATTTT.

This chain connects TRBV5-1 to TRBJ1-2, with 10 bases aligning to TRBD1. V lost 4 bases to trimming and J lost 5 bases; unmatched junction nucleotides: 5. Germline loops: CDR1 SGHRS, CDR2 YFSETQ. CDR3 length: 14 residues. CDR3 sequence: CASSLGQGSYGYTF. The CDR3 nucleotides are TGCGCCAGCAGCCTGGGACAGGGGTCTTATGGCTACACCTTC.

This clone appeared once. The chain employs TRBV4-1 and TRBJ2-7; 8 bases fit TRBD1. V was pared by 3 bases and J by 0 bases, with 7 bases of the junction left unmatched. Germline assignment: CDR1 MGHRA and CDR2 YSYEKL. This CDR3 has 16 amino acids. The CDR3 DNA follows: TGCGCCAGCAGCCATTCAAACGACAGGGGCTCCTACGAGCAGTACTTC. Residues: CASSHSNDRGSYEQYF.

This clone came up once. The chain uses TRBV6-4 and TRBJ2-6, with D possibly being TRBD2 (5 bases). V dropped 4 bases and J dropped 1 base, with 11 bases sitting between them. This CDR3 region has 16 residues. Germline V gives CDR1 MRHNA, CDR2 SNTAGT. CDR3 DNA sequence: TGTGCCAGCAGTGTTGTCGGGGATTCTGGGGCCAACGTCCTGACTTTC. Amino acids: CASSVVGDSGANVLTF.

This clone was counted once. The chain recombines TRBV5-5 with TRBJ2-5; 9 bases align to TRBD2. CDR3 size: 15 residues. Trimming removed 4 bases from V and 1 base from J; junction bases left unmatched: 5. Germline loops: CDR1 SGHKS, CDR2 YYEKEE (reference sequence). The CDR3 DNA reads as TGTGCCAGCAGCACCAGCGGGGGGCTCCAAGAGACCCAGTACTTC. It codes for CASSTSGGLQETQYF.

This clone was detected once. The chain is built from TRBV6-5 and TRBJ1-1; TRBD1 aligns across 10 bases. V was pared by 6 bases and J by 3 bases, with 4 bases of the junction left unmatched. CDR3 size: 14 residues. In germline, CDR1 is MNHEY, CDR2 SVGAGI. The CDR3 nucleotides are TGTGCCAGCAGGGCGACAGGGGGCTACACTGAAGCTTTCTTT. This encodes CASRATGGYTEAFF.

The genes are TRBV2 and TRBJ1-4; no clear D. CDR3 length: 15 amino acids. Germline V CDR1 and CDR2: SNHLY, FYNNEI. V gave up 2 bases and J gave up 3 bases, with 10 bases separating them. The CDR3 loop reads CASSEKGNANEKLFF. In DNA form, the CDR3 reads TGTGCCAGCAGTGAAAAAGGAAATGCTAATGAAAAACTGTTTTTT.

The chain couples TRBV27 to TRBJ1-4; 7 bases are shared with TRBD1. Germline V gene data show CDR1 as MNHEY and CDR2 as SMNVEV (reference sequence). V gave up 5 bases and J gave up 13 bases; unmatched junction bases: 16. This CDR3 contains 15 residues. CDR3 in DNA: TGTGCCAGCAGTCCGGACAGGTTCCGGCTGGGGGCACTGTTTTTT. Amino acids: CASSPDRFRLGALFF. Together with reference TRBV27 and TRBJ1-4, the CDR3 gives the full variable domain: EAQVTQNPRYLITVTGKKLTVTCSQNMNHEYMSWYRQDPGLGLRQIYYSMNVEVTDKGDVPEGYKVSRKEKRNFPLILESPSPNQTSLYFCASSPDRFRLGALFFGSGTQLSVL.

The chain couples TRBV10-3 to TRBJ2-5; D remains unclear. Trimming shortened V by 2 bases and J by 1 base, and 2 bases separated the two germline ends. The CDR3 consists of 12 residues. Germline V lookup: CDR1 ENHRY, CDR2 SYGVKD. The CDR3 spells CAISELQETQYF. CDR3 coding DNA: TGTGCCATCAGTGAGCTCCAAGAGACCCAGTACTTC.

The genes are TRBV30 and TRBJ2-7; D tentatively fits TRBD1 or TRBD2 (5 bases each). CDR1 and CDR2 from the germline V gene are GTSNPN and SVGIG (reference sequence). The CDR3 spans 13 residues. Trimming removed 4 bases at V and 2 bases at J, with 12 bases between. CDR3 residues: CAWNRGTTYEQYF. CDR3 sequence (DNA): TGTGCCTGGAATCGAGGGACGACCTACGAGCAGTACTTC.